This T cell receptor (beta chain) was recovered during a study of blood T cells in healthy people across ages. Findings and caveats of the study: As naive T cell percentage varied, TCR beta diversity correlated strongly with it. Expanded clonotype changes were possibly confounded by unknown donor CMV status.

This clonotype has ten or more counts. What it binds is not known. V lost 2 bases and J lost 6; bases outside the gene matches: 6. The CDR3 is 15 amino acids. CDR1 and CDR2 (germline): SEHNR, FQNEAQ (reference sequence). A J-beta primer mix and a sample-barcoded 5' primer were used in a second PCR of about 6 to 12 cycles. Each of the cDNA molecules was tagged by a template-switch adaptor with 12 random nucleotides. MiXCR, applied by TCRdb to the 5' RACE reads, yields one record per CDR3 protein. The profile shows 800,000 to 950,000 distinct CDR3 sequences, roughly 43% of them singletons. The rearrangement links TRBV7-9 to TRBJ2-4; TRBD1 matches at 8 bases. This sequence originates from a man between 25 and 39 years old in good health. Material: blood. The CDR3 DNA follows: TGTGCCAGCAGCTTATACAGGGGGGTTGGAAACATTCAGTACTTC. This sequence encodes CASSLYRGVGNIQYF.